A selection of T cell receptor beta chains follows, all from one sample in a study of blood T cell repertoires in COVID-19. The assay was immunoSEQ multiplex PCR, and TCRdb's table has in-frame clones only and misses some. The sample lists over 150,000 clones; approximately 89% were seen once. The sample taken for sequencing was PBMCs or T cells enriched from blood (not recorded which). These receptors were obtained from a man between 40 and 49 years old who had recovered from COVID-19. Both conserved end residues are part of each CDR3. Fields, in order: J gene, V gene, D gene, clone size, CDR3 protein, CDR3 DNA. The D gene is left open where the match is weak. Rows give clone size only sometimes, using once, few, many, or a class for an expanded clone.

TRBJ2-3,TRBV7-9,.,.,CASSLTGDGVTQYF,TGTGCCAGCAGCTTAACCGGGGATGGGGTTACGCAGTATTTT
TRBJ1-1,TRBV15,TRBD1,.,CATSRATGVGNTEAFF,TGTGCCACCAGCAGAGCTACAGGGGTGGGAAACACTGAAGCTTTCTTT
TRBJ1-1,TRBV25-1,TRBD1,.,CASSEFGTENTEAFF,TGTGCCAGCAGTGAATTTGGGACAGAGAACACTGAAGCTTTCTTT
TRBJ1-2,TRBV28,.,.,CASSPGGGLYYGYTF,TGTGCCAGCAGCCCGGGGGGGGGCTTGTACTATGGCTACACCTTC
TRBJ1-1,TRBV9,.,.,CASSGTNTEAFF,TGTGCCAGCAGCGGTACAAACACTGAAGCTTTCTTT
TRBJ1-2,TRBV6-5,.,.,CASSYSRGGYGGYTF,TGTGCCAGCAGTTATTCCCGCGGGGGGTACGGTGGCTACACCTTC
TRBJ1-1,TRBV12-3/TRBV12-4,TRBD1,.,CASSRTGTEAFF,TGTGCCAGCAGCCGGACAGGCACTGAAGCTTTCTTT
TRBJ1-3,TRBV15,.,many,CATSREIISSGNTIYF,TGTGCCACCAGCAGAGAGATCATCAGCTCTGGAAACACCATATATTTT
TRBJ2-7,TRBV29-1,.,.,CSVGTHEQYF,TGCAGCGTTGGAACACACGAGCAGTACTTC
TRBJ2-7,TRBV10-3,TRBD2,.,CAISDGLAGRSYEQYF,TGTGCCATCAGTGACGGACTAGCGGGAAGGTCCTACGAGCAGTACTTC
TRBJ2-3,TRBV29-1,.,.,CSVPLSSTGDTQYF,TGCAGCGTCCCTCTCTCTAGCACGGGAGATACGCAGTATTTT
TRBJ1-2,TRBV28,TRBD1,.,CASRPTGNYGYTF,TGTGCCAGCAGGCCGACAGGGAACTATGGCTACACCTTC
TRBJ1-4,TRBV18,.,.,CASSSGLINEKLFF,TGTGCCAGCTCATCGGGACTCATCAATGAAAAACTGTTTTTT
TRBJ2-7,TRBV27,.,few,CASSLSGSGGPYEQYF,TGTGCCAGCAGTTTATCGGGTTCAGGGGGGCCCTACGAGCAGTACTTC
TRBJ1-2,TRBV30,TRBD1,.,CAWSVFMTGRLEGYTF,TGTGCCTGGAGTGTTTTTATGACAGGGAGGTTGGAGGGCTACACCTTC
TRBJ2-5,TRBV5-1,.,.,CASSTTVQETQYF,TGCGCCAGCAGCACGACAGTCCAAGAGACCCAGTACTTC
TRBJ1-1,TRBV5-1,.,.,CASSPSGRATGEAFF,TGCGCCAGCAGCCCCTCGGGGAGAGCGACAGGTGAAGCTTTCTTT
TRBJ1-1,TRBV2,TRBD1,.,CASSRTGFGTEAFF,TGTGCCAGCAGTCGGACAGGGTTCGGGACTGAAGCTTTCTTT
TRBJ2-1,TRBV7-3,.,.,CASSPQTRLINEQFF,TGTGCCAGCAGCCCTCAAACCCGACTCATCAATGAGCAGTTCTTC
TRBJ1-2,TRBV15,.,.,CATSRLGKAGGGYTF,TGTGCCACCAGCAGATTAGGGAAAGCTGGAGGCGGCTACACCTTC
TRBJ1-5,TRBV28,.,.,CASSAGLLSNQPQHF,TGTGCCAGCAGTGCGGGCCTCCTTAGCAATCAGCCCCAGCATTTT
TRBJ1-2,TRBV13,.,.,CASSSGTSPYGYTF,TGTGCCAGCAGCTCCGGGACAAGCCCATATGGCTACACCTTC
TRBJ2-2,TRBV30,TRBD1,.,CAWRGQGGTGELFF,TGTGCCTGGAGAGGACAGGGGGGAACCGGGGAGCTGTTTTTT
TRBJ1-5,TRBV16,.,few,CASSRGRGGSSNQPQHF,TGTGCCAGCAGTCGAGGGAGGGGAGGATCGAGCAATCAGCCCCAGCATTTT
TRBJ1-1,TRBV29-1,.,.,CSVRGARTEAFF,TGCAGCGTCCGGGGGGCGAGGACTGAAGCTTTCTTT
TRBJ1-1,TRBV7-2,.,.,CASSTQGLNTEAFF,TGTGCCAGCAGCACCCAGGGCTTGAACACTGAAGCTTTCTTT
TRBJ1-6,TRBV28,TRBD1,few,CASSTGASPLHF,TGTGCCAGCTCCACAGGGGCGTCACCCCTCCACTTT
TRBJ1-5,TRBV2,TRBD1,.,CASRDRGERNQPQHF,TGTGCCAGCAGGGACAGGGGTGAAAGGAATCAGCCCCAGCATTTT
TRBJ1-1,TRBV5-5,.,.,CASRHEQGRGTEAFF,TGTGCCAGCAGGCATGAGCAGGGGAGGGGCACTGAAGCTTTCTTT
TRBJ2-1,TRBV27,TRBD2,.,CASSWSAGGYNEQFF,TGTGCCAGCAGTTGGTCGGCGGGAGGCTACAATGAGCAGTTCTTC
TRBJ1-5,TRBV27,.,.,CASSLGGAYNQPQHF,TGTGCCAGCAGTTTAGGGGGGGCATACAATCAGCCCCAGCATTTT
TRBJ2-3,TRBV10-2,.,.,CASSGGPGDTQYF,TGCGCCAGCAGCGGGGGGCCGGGAGATACGCAGTATTTT
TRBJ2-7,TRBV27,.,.,CASSLYPSADEQYF,TGTGCCAGCAGTTTATACCCTAGCGCCGACGAGCAGTACTTC
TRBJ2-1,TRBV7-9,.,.,CASSPPAADSYNEQFF,TGTGCCAGCAGCCCCCCAGCGGCCGATTCCTACAATGAGCAGTTCTTC
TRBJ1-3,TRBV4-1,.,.,CASSQTQGLNTIYF,TGCGCCAGCAGCCAAACCCAGGGATTAAACACCATATATTTT
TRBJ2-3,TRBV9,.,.,CASSLIADFTDTQYF,TGTGCCAGCAGCTTGATAGCGGATTTCACAGATACGCAGTATTTT
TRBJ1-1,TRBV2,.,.,CASSARGGRANTEAFF,TGTGCCAGCAGTGCCCGGGGAGGGCGGGCGAACACTGAAGCTTTCTTT
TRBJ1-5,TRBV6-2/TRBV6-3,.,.,CASSTLEVARNQPQHF,TGTGCCAGCAGTACCCTCGAGGTGGCTCGCAATCAGCCCCAGCATTTT
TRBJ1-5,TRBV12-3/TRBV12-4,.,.,CASSSNINQPQHF,TGTGCCAGCAGTTCTAATATAAATCAACCCCAGCATTTT
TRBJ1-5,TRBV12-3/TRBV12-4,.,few,CASRRGDQPQHF,TGTGCCAGCAGGCGGGGGGATCAGCCCCAGCATTTT
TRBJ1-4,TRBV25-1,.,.,CASRSSRGSEEKLFF,TGTGCCAGCAGATCATCACGGGGGTCCGAGGAAAAACTGTTTTTT